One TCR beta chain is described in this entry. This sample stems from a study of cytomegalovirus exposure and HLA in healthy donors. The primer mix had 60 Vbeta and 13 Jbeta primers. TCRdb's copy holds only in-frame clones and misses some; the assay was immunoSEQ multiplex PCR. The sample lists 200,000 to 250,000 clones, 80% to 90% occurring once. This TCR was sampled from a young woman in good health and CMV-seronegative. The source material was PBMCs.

CDR3 nucleotides: TGTGCCAGCAGCGTAGAAAGCGGGACTATGAGCACAGATACGCAGTATTTT. Its protein product is CASSVESGTMSTDTQYF. V is TRBV9 and J is TRBJ2-3; 7 positions agree with TRBD2. The CDR3 sequence is 17 residues long. Germline CDR1 reads SGDLS; CDR2 reads YYNGEE. V lost 0 bases, J lost 0 bases, and 7 bases stayed unmatched. Drawing the rest from reference TRBV9 and TRBJ2-3, the complete variable domain is DSGVTQTPKHLITATGQRVTLRCSPRSGDLSVYWYQQSLDQGLQFLIQYYNGEERAKGNILERFSAQQFPDLHSELNLSSLELGDSALYFCASSVESGTMSTDTQYFGPGTRLTVL.